This entry features one T cell receptor beta chain sequence. What antigen it recognizes has not been identified. No base quality information exists; no much larger clone differs at one position. The data were taken from a study of blood T cell repertoires in COVID-19 (dated by TCRdb to about 2020). With respect to the entire study: Collaborator samples came from the United States, Italy and Spain and covered acute and convalescent phases of COVID-19. A de-identified subject ID, COVID-19 status, age in years and sex were almost always included in the sample metadata. A freely available public database, intended as a resource for researchers studying the immune response to SARS-CoV-2, is where the repertoires were released. The dataset comprised deeply sampled blood TCRbeta repertoires from subjects exposed to, actively infected with, or recovered from COVID-19. The samples were drawn from two sources: the first 160 participants of the ongoing ImmuneRACE study, and fewer than 1,500 subjects contributed by 6 global collaborators. The prospective study material was composed of cDNA or gDNA derived from T cells, B-cell-depleted T cells, or PBMCs. Where available, HLA class I and class II types were obtained from metadata supplied by the sample provider rather than from assay-based typing. Here is what the overall study found, with its caveats: How much clinical and demographic metadata was included differed by source and by participant, and the metadata was provided uncurated.

TCRbeta CDR3 regions were amplified from genomic DNA using the immunoSEQ Assay, a bias-controlled multiplex PCR. The study's own analysis went as follows. Within the assay, amplification of reference gene primers was used to estimate how many nucleated cells each sample contained. Sequence reads were collapsed and filtered to measure the absolute abundance of every unique TCRbeta CDR3 rearrangement. For each sample, productive Simpson clonality was calculated by taking the square root of Simpson's diversity index across productive rearrangements. TCRdb retrieved this table from immuneACCESS and kept in-frame rearrangements only. Not all clones are present; in checked studies, unresolved V genes account for under half, and no reason is known for the remainder. V, J and clone size were drawn from that table, and D and trimming were deduced from the DNA. The sample table holds 250,000 to 350,000 clones, of which 75% to 90% were seen once. Roughly 2.3% of the sample is taken by the ten largest.

In the prospective study, participants were about 18 to 95 years old, resided in about two dozen geographic areas of the United States, and were enrolled through a virtual design. To assign participants to cohorts, the prospective study relied on clinical history that participants themselves reported in a screening survey and a study questionnaire. For ImmuneRACE Cohort 3, a participant was defined as recovered based on two consecutive negative NP/OP PCR tests, clearance by a healthcare professional, or resolution of symptoms. In the prospective study, whole blood, serum and a nasopharyngeal or oropharyngeal swab were collected from each participant by mobile phlebotomists. Prospective study participants could optionally give additional blood draws and questionnaires over an approximately two-month period. Before DNA extraction, prospective study blood samples were shipped either frozen or at room temperature.

The sequence came from a woman in her late teens or twenties who had recovered from COVID-19. The source material was PBMCs or T cells enriched from blood (not recorded which).

The DNA sequence is TGTGCCAGCAGGCTCGGACGCGGGGGGGAGACCCAGTACTTC. This gives the protein CASRLGRGGETQYF. The receptor chain draws on TRBV5-6 and TRBJ2-5, and 8 junctional nucleotides match TRBD2. Spanning cysteine to phenylalanine, the CDR3 consists of 14 amino acids. Just CDR3 DNA is preserved here, 42 bases in frame from base 1. From a lookup of the germline V gene, CDR1 and CDR2 are SGHDT and YYEEEE. Clipping removes 5 bases from V and 5 bases from J, with 8 as the unmatched junction base count.